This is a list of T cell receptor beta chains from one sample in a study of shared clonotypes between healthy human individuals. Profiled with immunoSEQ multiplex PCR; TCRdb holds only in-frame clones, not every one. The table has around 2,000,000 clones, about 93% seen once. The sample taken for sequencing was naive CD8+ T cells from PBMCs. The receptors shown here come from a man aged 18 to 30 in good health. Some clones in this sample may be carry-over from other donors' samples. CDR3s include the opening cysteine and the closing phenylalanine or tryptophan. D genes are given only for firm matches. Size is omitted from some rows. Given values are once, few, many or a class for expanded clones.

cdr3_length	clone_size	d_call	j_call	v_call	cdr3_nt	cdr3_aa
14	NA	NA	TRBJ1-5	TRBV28	TGTGCCAGCAGTCCGTCTTACAGGGATCAGCCCCAGCATTTT	CASSPSYRDQPQHF
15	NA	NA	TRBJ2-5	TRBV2	TGTGCCAGCACCAGGGCTCCAGCGAGTCAAGAGACCCAGTACTTC	CASTRAPASQETQYF
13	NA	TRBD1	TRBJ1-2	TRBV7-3	TGTGCCAGCAGCCCAGGGACAGCCTATGGCTACACCTTC	CASSPGTAYGYTF
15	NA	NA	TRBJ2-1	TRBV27	TGTGCCAGCAGTTTAACAATCGAAAAATACAATGAGCAGTTCTTC	CASSLTIEKYNEQFF
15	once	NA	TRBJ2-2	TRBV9	TGTGCCAGCAGCCCCGGGGGAGGATTTACCGGGGAGCTGTTTTTT	CASSPGGGFTGELFF
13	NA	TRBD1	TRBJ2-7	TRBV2	TGTGCCATCGAAACAGGGGCCTCCTACGAGCAGTACTTC	CAIETGASYEQYF
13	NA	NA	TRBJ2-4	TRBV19	TGTGCCAGTAGTACCCGGGACAAGGACATTCAGTACTTC	CASSTRDKDIQYF
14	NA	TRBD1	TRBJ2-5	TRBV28	TGTGCCAGCAGTAGACAGGGCTGGGTGGAGACCCAGTACTTC	CASSRQGWVETQYF
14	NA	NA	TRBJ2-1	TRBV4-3	TGCGCCAGCAGCCAGCAACTATGGACCCCGGGGCAGTTCTTC	CASSQQLWTPGQFF
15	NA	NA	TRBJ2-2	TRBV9	TGTGCCAGCAGCGTAGCGCGGGGAAACACCGGGGAGCTGTTTTTT	CASSVARGNTGELFF
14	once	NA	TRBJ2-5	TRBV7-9	TGTGCCAGCAGCTTAGTATGGACAGATGCCACCCAGTACTTC	CASSLVWTDATQYF
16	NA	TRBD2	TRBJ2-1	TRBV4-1	TGCGCCAGCAGCCTCTTGACTAGCGGGAGGATCCATGAGCAGTTCTTC	CASSLLTSGRIHEQFF
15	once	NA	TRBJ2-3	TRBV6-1	TGTGCCAGCAGGAGGACGGATATTAGCACAGATACGCAGTATTTT	CASRRTDISTDTQYF
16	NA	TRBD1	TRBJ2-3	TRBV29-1	TGCAGCGTTGATACGTCCCAGGGGGTAAGGACAGATACGCAGTATTTT	CSVDTSQGVRTDTQYF
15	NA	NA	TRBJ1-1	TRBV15	TGTGCCACCAGCCGACGAGTGACAGTAAGCACTGAAGCTTTCTTT	CATSRRVTVSTEAFF
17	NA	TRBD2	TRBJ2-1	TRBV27	TGTGCCAGCAGCCCCGGGGCTAGCGGGGGCCCGTACAATGAGCAGTTCTTC	CASSPGASGGPYNEQFF
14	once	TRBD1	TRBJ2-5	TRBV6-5	TGTGCCAGCAGTTGGCAGGGGGCGCGGGAGACCCAGTACTTC	CASSWQGARETQYF
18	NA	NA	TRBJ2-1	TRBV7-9	TGTGCCAGCAGCCCAAAGGGCGGGGCGGGGAGCTCCTACAATGAGCAGTTCTTC	CASSPKGGAGSSYNEQFF
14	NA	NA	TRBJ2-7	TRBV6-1	TGTGCCAGCAGGGGACCACAGGAACTTTACGAGCAGTACTTC	CASRGPQELYEQYF
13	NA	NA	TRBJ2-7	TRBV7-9	TGTGCCAGCAGCGGTGGGCTAACCTACGAGCAGTACTTC	CASSGGLTYEQYF
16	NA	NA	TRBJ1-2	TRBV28	TGTGCCAGCAGTCTGGGACGGAGAGGGGCTAACTATGGCTACACCTTC	CASSLGRRGANYGYTF
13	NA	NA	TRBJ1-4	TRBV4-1	TGCGCCAGCAGCCAAGCGTGGAGGGAAAAACTGTTTTTT	CASSQAWREKLFF
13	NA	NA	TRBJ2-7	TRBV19	TGTGCCAGTAGTATAACTCAGCAGTACGAGCAGTACTTC	CASSITQQYEQYF
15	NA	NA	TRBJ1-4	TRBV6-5	TGTGCCAGCAGCTACAGGGTTGCAACTAATGAAAAACTGTTTTTT	CASSYRVATNEKLFF
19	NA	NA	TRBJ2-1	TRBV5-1	TGCGCCAGCAGCTTGCCCACAGGGGAGTCGGGGGAGGGCCGGTATGAGCAGTTCTTC	CASSLPTGESGEGRYEQFF
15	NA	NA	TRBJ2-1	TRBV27	TGTGCCAGCACCGGGGGTCGACCCAGGTACAATGAGCAGTTCTTC	CASTGGRPRYNEQFF